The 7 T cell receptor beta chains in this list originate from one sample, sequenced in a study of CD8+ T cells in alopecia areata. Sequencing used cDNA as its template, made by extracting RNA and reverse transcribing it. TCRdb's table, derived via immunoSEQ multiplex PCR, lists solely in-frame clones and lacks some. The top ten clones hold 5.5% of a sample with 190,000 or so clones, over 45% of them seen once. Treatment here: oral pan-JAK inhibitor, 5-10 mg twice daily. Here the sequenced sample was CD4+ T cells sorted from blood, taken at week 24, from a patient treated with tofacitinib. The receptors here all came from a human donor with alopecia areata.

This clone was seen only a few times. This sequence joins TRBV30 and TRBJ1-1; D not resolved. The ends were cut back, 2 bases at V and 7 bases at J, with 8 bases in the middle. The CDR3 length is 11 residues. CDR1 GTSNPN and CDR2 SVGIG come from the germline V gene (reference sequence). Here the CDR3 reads CAWSQQREAFF. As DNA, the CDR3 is TGTGCCTGGAGTCAACAGCGTGAAGCTTTCTTT.

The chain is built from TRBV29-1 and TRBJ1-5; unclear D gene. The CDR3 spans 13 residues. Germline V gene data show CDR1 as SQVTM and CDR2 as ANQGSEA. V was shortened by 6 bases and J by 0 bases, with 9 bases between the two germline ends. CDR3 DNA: TGCAGCGTCGGAGGTAATAGCAATCAGCCCCAGCATTTT. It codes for CSVGGNSNQPQHF.

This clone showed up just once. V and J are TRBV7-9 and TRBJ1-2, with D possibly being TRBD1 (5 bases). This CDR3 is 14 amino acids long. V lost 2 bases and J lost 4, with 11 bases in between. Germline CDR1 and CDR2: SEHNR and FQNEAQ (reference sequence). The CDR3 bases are TGTGCCAGCAGCTTATTCCAGGGTGTCTATGGCTACACCTTC. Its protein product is CASSLFQGVYGYTF.

In DNA form, the CDR3 reads TGCAGCGTTGAAGAGGGAGCAGGTCGCGAGCAGTACTTC. Translated: CSVEEGAGREQYF. This rearrangement joins TRBV29-1 to TRBJ2-5; the D gene is possibly TRBD2 (5 bases). The J call is uncertain, as TRBJ2-7 better fits the DNA end. The germline gives CDR1 SQVTM, CDR2 ANQGSEA. This CDR3 spans 13 amino acids.

The CDR3 bases are TGTGCCAGCAGTCCTCGGGGGACTCGCGGGGCCTCTAGCACAGATACGCAGTATTTT. Translated, it gives CASSPRGTRGASSTDTQYF. The rearrangement uses TRBV9 and TRBJ2-3, with a weak D call TRBD2 (6 bases). V gave up 5 bases and J gave up 0 bases, with 25 bases separating them. The CDR3 runs 19 residues. The germline gives CDR1 SGDLS, CDR2 YYNGEE.

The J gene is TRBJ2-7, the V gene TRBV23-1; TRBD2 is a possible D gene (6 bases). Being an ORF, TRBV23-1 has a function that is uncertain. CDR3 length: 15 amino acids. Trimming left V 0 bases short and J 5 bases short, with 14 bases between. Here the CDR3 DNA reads TGCGCCAGCAGTCAATCGGCGGGGCCGATTAACGAGCAGTACTTC. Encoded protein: CASSQSAGPINEQYF.

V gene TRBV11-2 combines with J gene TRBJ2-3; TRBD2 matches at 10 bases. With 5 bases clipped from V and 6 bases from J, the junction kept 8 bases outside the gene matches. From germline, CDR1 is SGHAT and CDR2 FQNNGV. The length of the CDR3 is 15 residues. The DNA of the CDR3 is TGTGCCAGCAGCCCAACTAGCGGGGTTGGTGATACGCAGTATTTT. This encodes CASSPTSGVGDTQYF.